This TCR beta chain was found in a study of T cells in women clearing cervical HPV infection. Germline V gene data show CDR1 as GTSNPN and CDR2 as SVGIG (reference sequence). This CDR3 is built from 15 residues. Details on this clone: The read finishes 3 residues shy of the CDR3 end, and the germline J gene is used to complete it.

Data came from immunoSEQ multiplex PCR; TCRdb stores just in-frame clones and leaves some out. The data show 30,000 to 35,000 clones, and the top ten clones hold around 18%. The sample consisted of blood buffy coat. The rearrangement uses TRBV30 and TRBJ1-2; the D gene is possibly TRBD1 (6 bases). The sequence derives from a woman between 18 and 69 years old with a cervical HPV16 infection that either progressed to CIN3+ or cleared (not recorded which). The CDR3 DNA, read in part, is TGTGCCTGGAGCGAACTAGCGGGGGGCTCCTACGAC. Amino acid sequence: CAWSELAGGSYD. The whole CDR3 protein reads CAWSELAGGSYDYTF.